Reported below is one T cell receptor beta chain. The data stem from a study of blood T cell repertoires in COVID-19. Study at large: Acute and convalescent COVID-19 specimens originated in the United States, Italy and Spain. PBMCs, B-cell-depleted T cells, or T cells provided the cDNA or gDNA that made up the material.

Per the original data handling: Estimation of nucleated cell counts relied on the amplification of reference gene primers. Profiled with immunoSEQ multiplex PCR; TCRdb holds only in-frame clones, not every one. The V and J calls and clone size were taken over from that table, and D and trimming were inferred from the DNA. The repertoire includes 50,000 to 75,000 clones, 80% to 95% of them detected once, and around 4.3% sits in the top ten. This receptor was identified in a man between 45 and 60 years old with active COVID-19. Sequenced sample: peripheral blood.

Here the CDR3 reads CASSITVSNEKLFF. CDR3 in DNA: TGTGCCAGTAGTATTACAGTTTCCAATGAAAAACTGTTTTTT. The chain combines TRBV19 with TRBJ1-4; D is unresolved. Germline assignment: CDR1 LNHDA and CDR2 SQIVND (reference sequence). The CDR3 loop spans 14 amino acids. Trimming pared 3 bases from V and 5 bases from J, leaving 10 bases between.